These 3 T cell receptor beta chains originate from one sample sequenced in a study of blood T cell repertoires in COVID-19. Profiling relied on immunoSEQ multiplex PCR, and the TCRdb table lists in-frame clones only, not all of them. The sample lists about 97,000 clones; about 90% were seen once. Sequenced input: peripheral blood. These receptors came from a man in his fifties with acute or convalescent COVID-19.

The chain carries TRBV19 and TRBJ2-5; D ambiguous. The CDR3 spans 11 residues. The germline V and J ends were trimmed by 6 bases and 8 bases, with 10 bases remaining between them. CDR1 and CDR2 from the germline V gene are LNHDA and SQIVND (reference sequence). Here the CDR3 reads CASSGGNTQYF. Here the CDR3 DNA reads TGTGCCAGTAGCGGCGGCAATACCCAGTACTTC.

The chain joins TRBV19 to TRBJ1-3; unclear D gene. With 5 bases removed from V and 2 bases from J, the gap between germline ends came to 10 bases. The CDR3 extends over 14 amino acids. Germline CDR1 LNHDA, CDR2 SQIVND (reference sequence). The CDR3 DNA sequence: TGTGCCAGTAGTGCCCTCGGGGCTGGAAACACCATATATTTT. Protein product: CASSALGAGNTIYF.

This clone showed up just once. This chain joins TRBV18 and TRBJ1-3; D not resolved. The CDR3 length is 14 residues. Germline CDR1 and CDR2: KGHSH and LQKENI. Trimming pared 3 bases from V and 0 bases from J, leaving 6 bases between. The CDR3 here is CASSPTPSGNTIYF. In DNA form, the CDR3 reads TGTGCCAGCTCACCGACACCCTCTGGAAACACCATATATTTT.